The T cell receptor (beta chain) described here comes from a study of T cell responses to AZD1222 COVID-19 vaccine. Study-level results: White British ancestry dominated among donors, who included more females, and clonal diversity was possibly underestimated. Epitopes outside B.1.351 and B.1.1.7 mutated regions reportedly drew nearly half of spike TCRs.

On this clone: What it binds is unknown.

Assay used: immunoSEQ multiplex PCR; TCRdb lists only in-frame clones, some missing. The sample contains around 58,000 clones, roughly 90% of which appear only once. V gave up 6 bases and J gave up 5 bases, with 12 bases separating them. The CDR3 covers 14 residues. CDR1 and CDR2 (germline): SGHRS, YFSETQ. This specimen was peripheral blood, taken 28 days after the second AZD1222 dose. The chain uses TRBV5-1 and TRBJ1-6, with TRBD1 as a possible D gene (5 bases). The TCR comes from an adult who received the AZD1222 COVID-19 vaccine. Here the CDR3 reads CASTGTLDNSPLHF. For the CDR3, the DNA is TGCGCCAGCACCGGGACGTTAGATAATTCACCCCTCCACTTT.